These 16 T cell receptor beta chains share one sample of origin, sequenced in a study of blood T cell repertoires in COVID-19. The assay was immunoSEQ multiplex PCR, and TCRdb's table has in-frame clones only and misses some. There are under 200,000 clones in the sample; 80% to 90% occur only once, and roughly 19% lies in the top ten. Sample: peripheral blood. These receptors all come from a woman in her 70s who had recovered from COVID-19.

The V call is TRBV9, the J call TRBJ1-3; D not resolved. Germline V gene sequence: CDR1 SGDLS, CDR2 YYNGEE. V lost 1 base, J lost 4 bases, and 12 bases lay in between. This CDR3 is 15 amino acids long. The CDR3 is CASSVRTGAGNTIYF. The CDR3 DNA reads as TGTGCCAGCAGCGTAAGGACGGGAGCCGGAAACACCATATATTTT.

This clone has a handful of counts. The CDR3: CASSPRTGPNYGYTF. The CDR3 bases are TGTGCCAGCAGCCCGAGGACAGGGCCGAACTATGGCTACACCTTC. V and J are TRBV5-5 and TRBJ1-2; 8 bases fit TRBD1. J was trimmed by 2 bases and V by 4 bases; bases with no gene match: 7. The germline CDR1 and CDR2 sequences are SGHKS and YYEKEE (reference sequence). This CDR3 is 15 amino acids long. The complete variable domain, with remaining parts taken from reference TRBV5-5 and TRBJ1-2, reads DAGVTQSPTHLIKTRGQQVTLRCSPISGHKSVSWYQQVLGQGPQFIFQYYEKEERGRGNFPDRFSARQFPNYSSELNVNALLLGDSALYLCASSPRTGPNYGYTFGSGTRLTVV.

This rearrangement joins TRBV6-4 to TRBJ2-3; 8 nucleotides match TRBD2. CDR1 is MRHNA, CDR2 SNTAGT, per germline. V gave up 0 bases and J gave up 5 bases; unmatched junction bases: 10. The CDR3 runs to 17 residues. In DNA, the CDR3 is TGTGCCAGCAGTGACTCTGAGGACGGGGGGGGAGTAGATACGCAGTATTTT. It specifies CASSDSEDGGGVDTQYF.

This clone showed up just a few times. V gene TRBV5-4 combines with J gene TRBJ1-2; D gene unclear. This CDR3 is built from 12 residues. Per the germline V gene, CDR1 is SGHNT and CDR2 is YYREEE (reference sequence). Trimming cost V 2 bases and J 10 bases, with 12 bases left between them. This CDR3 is CASSFRGSSYTF. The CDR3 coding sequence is TGTGCCAGCAGCTTCAGAGGGTCTTCCTACACCTTC.

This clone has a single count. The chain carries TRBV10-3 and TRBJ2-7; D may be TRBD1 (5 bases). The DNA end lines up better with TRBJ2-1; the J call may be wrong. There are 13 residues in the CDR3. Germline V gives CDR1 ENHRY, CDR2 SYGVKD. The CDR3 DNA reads TGTGCCATCAGTGGGCGAAGCAGGGATGAGCAGTTCTTC. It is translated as CAISGRSRDEQFF.

The CDR3 bases are TGTGCCAGCAGTTTAGAAGGGCCGGGGACGGCAGGGGGACCTAGGGGGGAGCTGTTTTTT. Amino acid sequence: CASSLEGPGTAGGPRGELFF. The gene calls are TRBV28 and TRBJ2-2; TRBD1 aligns across 7 bases. The CDR3 extends over 20 amino acids. After removal of 2 bases from V and 8 bases from J, the junction contained 23 bases not matched to a gene. CDR1 MDHEN and CDR2 SYDVKM come from the germline V gene.

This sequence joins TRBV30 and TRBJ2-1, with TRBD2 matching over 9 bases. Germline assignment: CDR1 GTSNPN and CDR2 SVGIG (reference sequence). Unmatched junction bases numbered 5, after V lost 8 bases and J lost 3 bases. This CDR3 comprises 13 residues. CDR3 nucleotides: TGTGCCCTAGCGGGGTATGGCTACAATGAGCAGTTCTTC. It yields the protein CALAGYGYNEQFF.

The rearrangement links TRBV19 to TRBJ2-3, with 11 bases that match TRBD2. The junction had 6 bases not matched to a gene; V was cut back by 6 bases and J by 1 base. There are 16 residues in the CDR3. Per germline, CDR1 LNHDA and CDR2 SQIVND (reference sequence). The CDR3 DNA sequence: TGTGCCAGTAGCCAACCGGGACTAGCGGGCACAGATACGCAGTATTTT. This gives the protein CASSQPGLAGTDTQYF.

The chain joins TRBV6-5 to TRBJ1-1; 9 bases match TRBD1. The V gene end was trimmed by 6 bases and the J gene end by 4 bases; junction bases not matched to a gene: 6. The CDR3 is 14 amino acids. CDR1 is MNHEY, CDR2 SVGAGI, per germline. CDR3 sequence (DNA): TGTGCCAGCAGGCCCGGGACAGGGAGCACTGAAGCTTTCTTT. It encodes CASRPGTGSTEAFF.

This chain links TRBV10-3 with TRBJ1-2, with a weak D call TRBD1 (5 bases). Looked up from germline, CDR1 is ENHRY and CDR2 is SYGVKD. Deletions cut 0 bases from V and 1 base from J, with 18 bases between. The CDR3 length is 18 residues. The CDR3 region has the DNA TGTGCCATCAGTGAGTCGACGGGGGGTCAGGCCCTTAACTATGGCTACACCTTC. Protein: CAISESTGGQALNYGYTF.

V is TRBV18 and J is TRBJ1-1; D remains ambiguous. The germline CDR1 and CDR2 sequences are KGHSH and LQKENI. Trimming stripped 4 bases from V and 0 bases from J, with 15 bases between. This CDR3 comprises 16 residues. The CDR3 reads CASSLLAEGVNTEAFF. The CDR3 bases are TGTGCCAGCTCACTTCTGGCGGAGGGAGTGAACACTGAAGCTTTCTTT.

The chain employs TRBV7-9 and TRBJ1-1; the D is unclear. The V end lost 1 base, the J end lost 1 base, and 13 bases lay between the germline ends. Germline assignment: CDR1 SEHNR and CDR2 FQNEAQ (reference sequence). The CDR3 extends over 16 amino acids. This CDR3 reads CASSLVWGVGNTEAFF. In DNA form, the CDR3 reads TGTGCCAGCAGCTTAGTTTGGGGAGTGGGGAACACTGAAGCTTTCTTT.

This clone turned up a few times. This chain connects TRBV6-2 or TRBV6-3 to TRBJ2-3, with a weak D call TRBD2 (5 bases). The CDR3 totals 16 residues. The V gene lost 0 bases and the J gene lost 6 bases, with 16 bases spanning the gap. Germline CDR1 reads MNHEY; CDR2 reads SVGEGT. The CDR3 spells CASSYSWESGSDTQYF. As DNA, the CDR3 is TGTGCCAGCAGTTACTCGTGGGAGTCGGGGTCCGATACGCAGTATTTT.

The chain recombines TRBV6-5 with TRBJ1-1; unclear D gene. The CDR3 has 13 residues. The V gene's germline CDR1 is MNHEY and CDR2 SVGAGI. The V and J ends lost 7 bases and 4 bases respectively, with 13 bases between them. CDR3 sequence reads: CASTGGQATEAFF. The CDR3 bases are TGTGCCAGCACTGGAGGTCAGGCCACTGAAGCTTTCTTT.

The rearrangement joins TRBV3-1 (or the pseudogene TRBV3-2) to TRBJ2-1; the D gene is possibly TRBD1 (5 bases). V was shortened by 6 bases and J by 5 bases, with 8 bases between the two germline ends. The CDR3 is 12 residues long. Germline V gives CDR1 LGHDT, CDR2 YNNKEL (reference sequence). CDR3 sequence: CASSRQHNEQFF. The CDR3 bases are TGTGCCAGCAGTCGACAGCACAATGAGCAGTTCTTC.

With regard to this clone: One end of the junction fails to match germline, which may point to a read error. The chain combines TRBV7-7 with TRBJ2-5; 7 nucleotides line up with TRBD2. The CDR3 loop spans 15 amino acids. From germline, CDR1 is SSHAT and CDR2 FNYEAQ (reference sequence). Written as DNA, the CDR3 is TGTGCTAGCAGCTTGGGGGGGGGACGACAAGAGACCCAGTACTTC. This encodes CASSLGGGRQETQYF.